These 17 T cell receptor beta chains originate from one sample sequenced in a study of graft-versus-host responses after intestinal transplantation. Some clones are missing from TCRdb's copy, which holds only in-frame ones; the method was immunoSEQ multiplex PCR. In the table there are about 90,000 clones, over 80% of which are singletons. Their antigens remain unidentified. The source was unstimulated CD8+ T cells sorted from spleen or lymph node cells, collected before transplant. These receptors came from a human donor who was the organ donor for an intestinal transplant.

V usage is TRBV13 and J usage is TRBJ2-5, with D hard to call. The DNA matches TRBJ2-7 better at its end, which makes the J call doubtful. The CDR3 loop spans 11 amino acids. Looked up from germline, CDR1 is PRHDT and CDR2 is FYEKMQ (reference sequence). The CDR3 protein is CASSFANEQYF. The CDR3 nucleotides read TGTGCCAGCAGCTTTGCCAACGAGCAGTACTTC.

The chain combines TRBV5-1 with TRBJ2-1; no clear D gene. Deletions cut 2 bases from V and 9 bases from J, with 15 bases between. Germline CDR1 and CDR2: SGHRS and YFSETQ. The length of the CDR3 is 14 residues. The CDR3 protein is CASSFSRPSGEQFF. DNA of the CDR3: TGCGCCAGCAGCTTCTCCCGCCCGTCGGGTGAGCAGTTCTTC.

CDR3 in DNA: TGCGCCAGCAGCCTCCTAAAAGCGGGAGAATACAATGAGCAGTTCTTC. It codes for CASSLLKAGEYNEQFF. The J gene is TRBJ2-1, the V gene TRBV4-3, with 8 bases lining up with TRBD2. Germline V lookup: CDR1 LGHNA, CDR2 YSLEER. This CDR3 comprises 16 residues. V lost 4 bases and J lost 4; bases outside the gene matches: 9.

The V gene is TRBV10-3, the J gene TRBJ2-3; D may be TRBD2 (6 bases). Germline CDR1 ENHRY, CDR2 SYGVKD. V lost 6 bases and J lost 6, with 16 bases in between. CDR3 length equals 14 residues. The CDR3 reads CAISPSATWDTQYF. In nucleotides, the CDR3 is TGTGCCATCAGCCCTAGCGCTACCTGGGATACGCAGTATTTT.

The chain has TRBV13 and TRBJ1-1; 8 bases match TRBD1. CDR1 and CDR2 (germline): PRHDT, FYEKMQ (reference sequence). Losses at the gene ends were 5 bases for V and 4 bases for J; bases not matched to a gene: 6. This CDR3 is 14 amino acids long. The CDR3 loop reads CASSPIQGGTEAFF. DNA for the CDR3: TGTGCCAGCAGCCCTATACAGGGGGGCACTGAAGCTTTCTTT.

The chain has TRBV10-3 and TRBJ1-5; 9 nucleotides match TRBD1. Per germline, CDR1 ENHRY and CDR2 SYGVKD. The CDR3 runs 20 residues. Germline trimming cut 4 bases from V and 2 bases from J; bases unmatched to any gene: 18. The CDR3: CAISASGTGSKVVGNQPQHF. The DNA of the CDR3 is TGTGCCATCAGTGCATCCGGGACAGGGAGTAAAGTGGTCGGCAATCAGCCCCAGCATTTT.

In this sample, this clone turned up once. V usage is TRBV6-5 and J usage is TRBJ2-4; D gene unclear. Germline CDR1 reads MNHEY; CDR2 reads SVGAGI. This CDR3 region has 15 residues. Trimming pared 5 bases from V and 0 bases from J, leaving 11 bases between. CDR3 residues: CASSPDSLAKNIQYF. DNA for the CDR3: TGTGCCAGCAGTCCCGACTCCCTAGCCAAAAACATTCAGTACTTC.

The rearrangement uses TRBV2 and TRBJ2-1, with D possibly TRBD2 on 6 matching bases. The V and J ends lost 4 bases and 7 bases respectively, with 14 bases between them. Germline lookup yields CDR1 SNHLY and CDR2 FYNNEI. The CDR3 has 14 amino acids. The CDR3 region has the DNA TGTGCCAGCAGTGCGCTGGCGGGAAAAAATGAGCAGTTCTTC. Its protein product is CASSALAGKNEQFF. Full variable domain (rest looked up from reference TRBV2 and TRBJ2-1): EPEVTQTPSHQVTQMGQEVILRCVPISNHLYFYWYRQILGQKVEFLVSFYNNEISEKSEIFDDQFSVERPDGSNFTLKIRSTKLEDSAMYFCASSALAGKNEQFFGPGTRLTVL.

The chain uses TRBV4-2 and TRBJ2-7; 10 bases map to TRBD1. Trimming took 2 bases from V and 2 from J; bases not matched to a gene: 6. This CDR3 has 16 amino acids. Germline V gene lookup returns CDR1 LGHNA and CDR2 YNFKEQ. The chain's CDR3 is CASSQFTGTGAYEQYF. As DNA, the CDR3 is TGTGCCAGCAGCCAATTCACCGGGACAGGGGCCTACGAGCAGTACTTC.

The chain links TRBV5-1 to TRBJ1-1; D unclear. This CDR3 contains 14 residues. Germline CDR1 SGHRS, CDR2 YFSETQ. V shed 2 bases and J shed 1 base, with 9 bases lying between them. Written as DNA, the CDR3 is TGCGCCAGCAGCTTCCTCCCTAGGAACACTGAAGCTTTCTTT. Encoded protein: CASSFLPRNTEAFF. Together with reference TRBV5-1 and TRBJ1-1, the CDR3 gives the full variable domain: KAGVTQTPRYLIKTRGQQVTLSCSPISGHRSVSWYQQTPGQGLQFLFEYFSETQRNKGNFPGRFSGRQFSNSRSEMNVSTLELGDSALYLCASSFLPRNTEAFFGQGTRLTVV.

The chain joins TRBV5-1 to TRBJ1-1; weak D call: TRBD1 (5 bases). The CDR3 contains 13 residues. Per germline, CDR1 SGHRS and CDR2 YFSETQ. The ends were cut back, 2 bases at V and 6 bases at J, with 11 bases in the middle. CDR3 residues: CASSFMAGSEAFF. The CDR3 coding sequence is TGCGCCAGCAGCTTTATGGCAGGGTCTGAAGCTTTCTTT.

This chain connects TRBV4-2 to TRBJ2-1, with D possibly being TRBD2 (5 bases). V lost 1 base, J lost 9 bases, and 22 bases lay in between. Looked up from germline, CDR1 is LGHNA and CDR2 is YNFKEQ. This CDR3 is built from 17 residues. This CDR3 is CASSQVVGRSSPREQFF. The DNA of the CDR3 is TGTGCCAGCAGCCAAGTAGTCGGCCGTTCTAGCCCCCGTGAGCAGTTCTTC.

J is TRBJ2-5 and V is TRBV4-1, with 8 positions matching TRBD2. The CDR3 is 14 residues long. The germline V gene has CDR1 MGHRA and CDR2 YSYEKL. The ends lost 8 bases at V and 2 bases at J; junction bases unmatched: 7. The CDR3 spells CASGEVAGQETQYF. CDR3 DNA sequence: TGCGCCAGCGGTGAGGTAGCGGGGCAAGAGACCCAGTACTTC.

With respect to this clone: Other DNA sequences within the sample encode an identical CDR3. The genes are TRBV6-5 and TRBJ2-7, with 9 bases matching TRBD1. CDR1 and CDR2 (germline): MNHEY, SVGAGI. Trimming took 6 bases from V and 3 from J; bases not matched to a gene: 6. There are 14 residues in the CDR3. CDR3 loop: CASSPGTGIYEQYF. The CDR3 DNA is TGTGCCAGCAGCCCCGGGACAGGGATCTACGAGCAGTACTTC.

The V call is TRBV6-1, the J call TRBJ1-2; D remains unclear. Germline lookup yields CDR1 MNHNS and CDR2 SASEGT. This CDR3 contains 14 residues. The V and J ends lost 2 bases and 4 bases respectively, with 11 bases between them. The CDR3 loop reads CASSERQALYGYTF. In nucleotides, the CDR3 is TGTGCCAGCAGTGAACGCCAGGCCCTCTATGGCTACACCTTC.

The genes are TRBV5-5 and TRBJ1-1, with D maybe TRBD1 (5 bases). Germline V gene lookup returns CDR1 SGHKS and CDR2 YYEKEE (reference sequence). V was pared by 3 bases and J by 4 bases, with 13 bases between. The CDR3 length is 14 residues. This chain's CDR3 is CASSWRQGFTEAFF. CDR3 nucleotide sequence: TGTGCCAGCAGCTGGCGGCAGGGATTCACTGAAGCTTTCTTT.

The V and J genes are TRBV4-3 and TRBJ2-1, with 15 bases matching TRBD2. V shed 4 bases and J 1 base; nucleotides not matched to a gene: 5. Germline CDR1 and CDR2: LGHNA and YSLEER. CDR3 size: 18 residues. Written as DNA, the CDR3 is TGCGCCAGCAGCCCGGGACTAGCGGGAGGCGTTTCCTACAATGAGCAGTTCTTC. Its translation is CASSPGLAGGVSYNEQFF.